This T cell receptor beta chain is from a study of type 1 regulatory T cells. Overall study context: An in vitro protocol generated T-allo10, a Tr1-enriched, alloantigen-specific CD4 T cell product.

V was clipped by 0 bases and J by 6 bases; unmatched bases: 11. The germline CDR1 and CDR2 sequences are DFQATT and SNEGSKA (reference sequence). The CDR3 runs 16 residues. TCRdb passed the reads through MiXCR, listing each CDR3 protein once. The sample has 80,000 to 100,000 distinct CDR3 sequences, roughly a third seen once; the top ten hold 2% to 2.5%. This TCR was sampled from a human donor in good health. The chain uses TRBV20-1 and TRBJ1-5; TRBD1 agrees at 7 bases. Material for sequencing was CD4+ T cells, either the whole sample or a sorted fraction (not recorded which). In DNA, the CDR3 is TGCAGTGCTAGAGACGGGGGAAAGGGGGCAGGTCAGCCCCAGCATTTT. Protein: CSARDGGKGAGQPQHF.